This is a list of T cell receptor beta chains from one sample in a study of blood T cells in healthy people across ages. MiXCR was run by TCRdb on the 5' RACE reads, yielding one entry per CDR3 protein. The table records fewer than 700,000 distinct CDR3 sequences, roughly 43% of them present only once. The sequencing sample was made of blood. Receptor source: an elderly man in good health. The CDR3 runs from the conserved cysteine through the conserved F or W. Fields, in order: V gene, J gene, CDR3 protein.

TRBV24-1,TRBJ2-4,CATTDDWGPGKNIQYF
TRBV13,TRBJ1-4,CASSLGTVNEKLFF
TRBV7-9,TRBJ2-7,CASSVPGQGTSEQYF
TRBV20-1,TRBJ2-1,CSAPRSGYSYNEQFF
TRBV29-1,TRBJ2-3,CSVVSGSTETQYF
TRBV5-1,TRBJ2-3,CASSTRQGWNTQYF
TRBV7-2,TRBJ2-4,CASSLTGTAKNIQYF
TRBV6-5,TRBJ2-7,CASSYGTGGIHEQYF
TRBV20-1,TRBJ1-5,CSALDRAFNQPQHF
TRBV4-3,TRBJ1-5,CASSQDYGNQPQHF
TRBV29-1,TRBJ2-3,CSSDFTDTQYF
TRBV20-1,TRBJ2-4,CSASPSWTGFLPKNIQYF
TRBV6-6,TRBJ1-1,CASRVRDTVNTEAFF
TRBV5-1,.,CASSVSNYNEQYF
TRBV7-2,TRBJ2-3,CASTTPTLTDTQYF
TRBV7-2,TRBJ2-3,CASSLFSDVSTDTQYF
TRBV4-2,.,CASSQDPPGAGETQYF
TRBV30,TRBJ1-2,CAWSVPQTGTRGGYGYTF
TRBV7-2,TRBJ2-5,CASSLRSFGQETQYF
TRBV5-5,TRBJ2-3,CASSHLTSGGTDTQYF
TRBV20-1,TRBJ2-3,CSASRLAGGPTDTQYF
TRBV5-5,TRBJ2-1,CASSKTGREQFF
TRBV11-2,TRBJ2-7,CASSLNRVRGADYEQYF
TRBV6-5,TRBJ1-1,CASKTELMNTEAFF
TRBV28,TRBJ2-7,CATSLGGRGNEQYF
TRBV12-3/TRBV12-4,TRBJ1-2,CAISLGHGYTF
TRBV14,TRBJ2-1,CASSQTRGAIQFF
TRBV7-9,TRBJ2-7,CASSLAGTAEQYF
TRBV20-1,TRBJ1-5,CSARDSWDRGLGRNQPQHF
TRBV7-3,TRBJ2-1,CASSSTPGGALNEQFF
TRBV12-3/TRBV12-4,TRBJ2-3,CASRVGGDAQYF
TRBV5-1,TRBJ2-1,CASSLRTGGQAGGPSNEQFF
TRBV4-3,TRBJ2-7,CASSQGWGSGYEQYF
TRBV20-1,TRBJ1-1,CSAPGQPNTEAFF
TRBV28,TRBJ2-3,CASSPGWLAGFTDTQYF
TRBV29-1,TRBJ2-3,CSAGPASGTSTDTQYF
TRBV18,TRBJ2-1,CASSPRLSGTADNEQFF
TRBV29-1,TRBJ1-2,CSGGTLNYGYTF
TRBV29-1,TRBJ1-1,CSVETIGTSSQAFF
TRBV7-2,TRBJ2-7,CASSIDRGWYEQYF
TRBV6-5,TRBJ1-2,CASRNIQGGVDYGYTF
TRBV6-5,TRBJ1-2,CASRTTGYAGYTF
TRBV28,TRBJ1-2,CASSIPGGRGYGYTF
TRBV5-1,TRBJ2-7,CASSSTNYYEQYF
TRBV7-9,TRBJ1-6,CASSLLSGDRYNSPLHF
TRBV7-2,TRBJ2-3,CASSLVGSGTSTDTQYF
TRBV5-1,TRBJ2-5,CASSWVGSERYF
TRBV29-1,TRBJ2-1,CSVVGETNEQFF
TRBV6-2/TRBV6-3,TRBJ2-6,CASTGSSGANVLTF
TRBV9,TRBJ2-1,CASNQGPYNEQFF
TRBV10-3,TRBJ1-1,CAISEGDRGATEAFF
TRBV12-3/TRBV12-4,TRBJ1-1,CASIHGRGNTEAFF
TRBV30,TRBJ2-5,CAWDSGQETQYF
TRBV10-3,TRBJ2-3,CAIRDGTDTQYF